This T cell receptor beta chain was sequenced for a study of blood T cell repertoires in COVID-19. Study in general: Specimens from acute and convalescent COVID-19 originated in the United States, Italy and Spain. PBMCs, B-cell-depleted T cells, or T cells provided the cDNA or gDNA that made up the material.

In its sample, this clone was seen a few times. The authors' processing: Estimated nucleated cell counts came from reference gene primer amplification. Using immunoSEQ multiplex PCR, the repertoire was profiled, and TCRdb retains in-frame clones only, with some absent. That table gives V, J and clone size, and the DNA gave D and trimming. The sample has about 250,000 clones, approximately 80% seen once. Germline V CDR1 and CDR2: SGHRS, YFSETQ. This CDR3 spans 14 amino acids. V dropped 0 bases and J dropped 4 bases, with 11 bases sitting between them. Sequencing used peripheral blood. The receptor's source is a man between 40 and 49 years old with acute or convalescent COVID-19. The chain carries TRBV5-1 and TRBJ2-7; D ambiguous. CDR3 sequence (DNA): TGCGCCAGCAGCTTGGGGCAGAGCGATTACGAGCAGTACTTC. It encodes CASSLGQSDYEQYF. Together with reference TRBV5-1 and TRBJ2-7, the CDR3 gives the full variable domain: KAGVTQTPRYLIKTRGQQVTLSCSPISGHRSVSWYQQTPGQGLQFLFEYFSETQRNKGNFPGRFSGRQFSNSRSEMNVSTLELGDSALYLCASSLGQSDYEQYFGPGTRLTVT.